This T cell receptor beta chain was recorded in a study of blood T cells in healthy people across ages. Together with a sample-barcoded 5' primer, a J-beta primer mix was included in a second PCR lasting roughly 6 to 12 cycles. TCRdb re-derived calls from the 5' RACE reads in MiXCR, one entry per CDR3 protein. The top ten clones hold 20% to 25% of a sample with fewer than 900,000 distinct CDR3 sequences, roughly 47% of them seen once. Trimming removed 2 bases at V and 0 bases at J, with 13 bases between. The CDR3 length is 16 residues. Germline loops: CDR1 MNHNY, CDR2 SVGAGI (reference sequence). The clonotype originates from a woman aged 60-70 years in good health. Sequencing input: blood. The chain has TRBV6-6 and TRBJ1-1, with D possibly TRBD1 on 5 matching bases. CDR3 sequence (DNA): TGTGCCAGCAGTTACGTTCAGGGAGGAATGAACACTGAAGCTTTCTTT. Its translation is CASSYVQGGMNTEAFF.